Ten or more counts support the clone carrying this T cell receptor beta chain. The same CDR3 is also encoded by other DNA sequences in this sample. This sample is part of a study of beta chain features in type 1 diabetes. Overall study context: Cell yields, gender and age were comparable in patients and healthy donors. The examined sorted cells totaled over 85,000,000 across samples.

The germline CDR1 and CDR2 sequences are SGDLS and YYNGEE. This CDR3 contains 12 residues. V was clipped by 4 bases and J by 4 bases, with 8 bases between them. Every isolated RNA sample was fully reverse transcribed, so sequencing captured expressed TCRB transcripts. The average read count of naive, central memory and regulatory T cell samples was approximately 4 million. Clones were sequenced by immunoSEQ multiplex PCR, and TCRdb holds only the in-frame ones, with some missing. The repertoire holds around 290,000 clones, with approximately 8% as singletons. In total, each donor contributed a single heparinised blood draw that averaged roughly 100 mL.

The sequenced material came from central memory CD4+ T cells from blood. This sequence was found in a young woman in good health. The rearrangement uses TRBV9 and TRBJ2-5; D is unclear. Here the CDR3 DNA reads TGTGCCAGCAGCCCCGGCGGAGAGACCCAGTACTTC. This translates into CASSPGGETQYF.